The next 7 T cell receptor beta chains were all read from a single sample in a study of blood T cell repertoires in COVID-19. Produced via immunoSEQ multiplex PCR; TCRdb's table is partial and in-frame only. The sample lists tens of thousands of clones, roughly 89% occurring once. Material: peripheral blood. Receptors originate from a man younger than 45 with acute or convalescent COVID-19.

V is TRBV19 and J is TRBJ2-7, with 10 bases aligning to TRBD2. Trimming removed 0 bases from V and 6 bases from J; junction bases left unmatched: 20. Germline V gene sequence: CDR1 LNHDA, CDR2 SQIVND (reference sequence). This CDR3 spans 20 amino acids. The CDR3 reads CASSIDLEGEREGLAFEQYF. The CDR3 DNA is TGTGCCAGTAGTATAGATCTGGAGGGGGAGCGGGAGGGCCTCGCGTTCGAGCAGTACTTC.

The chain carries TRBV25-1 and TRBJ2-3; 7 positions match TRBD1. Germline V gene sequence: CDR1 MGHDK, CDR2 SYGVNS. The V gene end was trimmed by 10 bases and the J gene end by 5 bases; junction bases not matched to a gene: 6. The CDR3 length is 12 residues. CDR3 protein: CATEPGGDTQYF. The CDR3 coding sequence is TGTGCCACCGAACCAGGGGGAGATACGCAGTATTTT. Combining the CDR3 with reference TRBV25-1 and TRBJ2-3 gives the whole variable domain EADIYQTPRYLVIGTGKKITLECSQTMGHDKMYWYQQDPGMELHLIHYSYGVNSTEKGDLSSESTVSRIRTEHFPLTLESARPSHTSQYLCATEPGGDTQYFGPGTRLTVL.

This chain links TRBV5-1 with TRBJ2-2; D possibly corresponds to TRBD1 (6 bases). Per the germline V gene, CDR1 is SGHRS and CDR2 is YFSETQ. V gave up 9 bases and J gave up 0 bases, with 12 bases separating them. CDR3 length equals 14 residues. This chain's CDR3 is CATSDSANTGELFF. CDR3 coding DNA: TGCGCCACCTCGGACAGTGCGAACACCGGGGAGCTGTTTTTT.

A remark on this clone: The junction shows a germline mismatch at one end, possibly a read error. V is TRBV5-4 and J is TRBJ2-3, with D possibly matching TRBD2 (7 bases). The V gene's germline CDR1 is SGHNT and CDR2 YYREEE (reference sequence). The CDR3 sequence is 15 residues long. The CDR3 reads CASTLWGRETGTQYF. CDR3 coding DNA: TGTGCCAGCACCTTGTGGGGGCGGGAGACAGGTACGCAGTATTTT.

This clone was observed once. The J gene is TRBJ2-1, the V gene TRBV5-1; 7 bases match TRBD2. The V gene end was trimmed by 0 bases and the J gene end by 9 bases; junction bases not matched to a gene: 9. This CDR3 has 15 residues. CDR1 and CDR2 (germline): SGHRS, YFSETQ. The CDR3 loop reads CASSLGGGLVGEQFF. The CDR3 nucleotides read TGCGCCAGCAGCTTGGGGGGAGGGCTCGTGGGTGAGCAGTTCTTC.

The DNA for the CDR3 is TGCGCCAGCAGCCAGGGTCAGGGTCCCGGCTCCTACGAGCAGTACTTC. Its translation is CASSQGQGPGSYEQYF. The J gene is TRBJ2-7, the V gene TRBV4-1; possibly TRBD1 for D (5 bases). V lost 3 bases and J lost 0, with 15 bases in between. The CDR3 contains 16 residues. The V gene's germline CDR1 is MGHRA and CDR2 YSYEKL.

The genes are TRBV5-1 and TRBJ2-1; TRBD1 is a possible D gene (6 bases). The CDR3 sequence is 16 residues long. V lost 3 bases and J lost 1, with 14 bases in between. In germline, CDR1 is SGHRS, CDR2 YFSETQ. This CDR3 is CASSSLSTGSYNEQFF. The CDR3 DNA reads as TGCGCCAGCAGCTCCTTATCGACAGGTTCCTACAATGAGCAGTTCTTC.